This TCR beta chain stems from a study of shared clonotypes between healthy human individuals. The assay ran at deep level. With ten immunoSEQ deep assay plates, unsorted PBMC DNA underwent sequencing. This table comes from immunoSEQ multiplex PCR, and its TCRdb copy is limited to in-frame clones, with some not included. Among 400,000 to 600,000 clones listed, 60% to 80% were seen once. The CDR3 extends over 17 amino acids. Only one count was recorded for this clone. V gene TRBV21-1 combines with J gene TRBJ1-2. TRBV21-1 is a listed pseudogene. This TCR was recovered from a woman in her 40s in good health. Some clones in this sample may be carry-over from other donors' samples. Specimen: PBMCs. As DNA, the CDR3 is TGTGCCAGCAGCAACAAGGGAGGGATAAGCTCGGGGTATGGCTACACCTTC. Translation: CASSNKGGISSGYGYTF.